The entry that follows covers one T cell receptor beta chain sequence. As yet, its antigen is unknown. Every bit of the isolated RNA underwent reverse transcription, so sequencing read expressed TCRB transcripts. The repertoire was sequenced with immunoSEQ multiplex PCR; TCRdb's copy has only in-frame clones and lacks some. The sample shows around 310,000 clones, roughly 9.6% of them seen only once. These data are taken from a study of beta chain features in type 1 diabetes. The study, taken as a whole, reports: Shorter TCRB CDR3s, moderately but significantly so, were found in Type 1 diabetes patients in all four CD4+ subsets.

V was cut by 2 bases and J by 8 bases, with 7 bases left in between. The CDR3 covers 12 residues. Germline V lookup: CDR1 MDHEN, CDR2 SYDVKM. The material sequenced was naive CD4+ T cells from blood. This TCR was recovered from a woman aged 25 to 39 in good health. V is TRBV28 and J is TRBJ1-5; unclear D gene. The CDR3 region is CASSLAYEPQHF. CDR3 DNA sequence: TGTGCCAGCAGTTTAGCGTATGAGCCCCAGCATTTT.